The present TCR beta chain was sequenced within a study of technical replicates of blood from a few donors. The CDR3 spans 18 residues. Data came from immunoSEQ multiplex PCR; TCRdb stores just in-frame clones and leaves some out. The data show 76,000 or so clones, with roughly 90% seen just once and 0.25% held by the top ten. The V gene is TRBV21-1, the J gene TRBJ1-2. TRBV21-1 is termed a pseudogene. Sequencing used T cells isolated from PBMCs. This receptor was taken from a human donor in good health. The DNA of the CDR3 is TGTGCCAGCAGTAAAGTAATTTACGGGAAGCCTCCTAACTATGGCTACACCTTC. It codes for CASSKVIYGKPPNYGYTF.